Presented here are 26 T cell receptor beta chains from one specimen sequenced in a study of response to subunit inactivated influenza vaccine. TCRdb used MiXCR to reprocess the RT-PCR reads, holding one entry per CDR3 protein. The table includes over 400,000 distinct CDR3 sequences, 13% detected once. Material: PBMCs from blood, obtained about 40 days after vaccination. These receptors all stem from a man in his fifties who received an inactivated influenza vaccine.

The chain has TRBV29-1 and TRBJ1-5, with TRBD1 matching 7 bases. The ends lost 4 bases at V and 7 bases at J; junction bases unmatched: 4. Germline CDR1 is SQVTM and CDR2 is ANQGSEA. CDR3 size: 12 residues. The CDR3 nucleotides are TGCAGCGTTGGACAGGGTACCCAGCCCCAGCATTTT. This encodes CSVGQGTQPQHF. Variable domain in full (rest from reference TRBV29-1 and TRBJ1-5): SAVISQKPSRDICQRGTSLTIQCQVDSQVTMMFWYRQQPGQSLTLIATANQGSEATYESGFVIDKFPISRPNLTFSTLTVSNMSPEDSSIYLCSVGQGTQPQHFGDGTRLSIL.

The J gene is TRBJ2-7, the V gene TRBV7-9; no reliable D call. The germline V gene has CDR1 SEHNR and CDR2 FQNEAQ (reference sequence). CDR3 length: 15 residues. V lost 1 base, J lost 5 bases, and 15 bases lay in between. The CDR3 coding sequence is TGTGCCAGCAGCTTAGACGCTACAAAAGTTAACGAGCAGTACTTC. This encodes CASSLDATKVNEQYF.

In this sample, this clonotype turned up a few times. V usage is TRBV5-1 and J usage is TRBJ2-2; TRBD2 matches 12 bases. CDR3 length: 17 residues. V lost 4 bases, J lost 3 bases, and 7 bases stayed unmatched. CDR1 is SGHRS and CDR2 is YFSETQ in the germline V gene. The CDR3 protein is CASSPPSGGEDTGELFF. The CDR3 nucleotides read TGCGCCAGCAGCCCACCTAGCGGGGGGGAAGACACCGGGGAGCTGTTTTTT.

The V gene is TRBV20-1, the J gene TRBJ2-1; 10 bases are shared with TRBD1. The trim removed 0 bases at V and 6 bases at J, leaving 5 bases unmatched. Germline V gives CDR1 DFQATT, CDR2 SNEGSKA (reference sequence). There are 15 residues in the CDR3. CDR3 coding DNA: TGCAGTGCTAGAGAGGCGGGGACAGGGGTCAATGAGCAGTTCTTC. Protein sequence: CSAREAGTGVNEQFF.

This clonotype appeared a few times. The chain recombines TRBV15 with TRBJ2-3; no clear D. The CDR3 has 14 residues. V lost 0 bases and J lost 2, with 6 bases in between. Germline V gives CDR1 LNHNV, CDR2 YYDKDF (reference sequence). CDR3 amino acids: CATSRDDFTDTQYF. DNA of the CDR3: TGTGCCACCAGCAGAGATGATTTCACAGATACGCAGTATTTT. Complete variable domain (other parts from reference TRBV15 and TRBJ2-3): DAMVIQNPRYQVTQFGKPVTLSCSQTLNHNVMYWYQQKSSQAPKLLFHYYDKDFNNEADTPDNFQSRRPNTSFCFLDIRSPGLGDTAMYLCATSRDDFTDTQYFGPGTRLTVL.

The V call is TRBV5-1, the J call TRBJ2-3, with D possibly matching TRBD1 (6 bases). Between the trimmed V and J ends, which lost 2 bases and 2 bases, there was a span of 12 bases. This CDR3 region has 15 residues. Germline V CDR1 and CDR2: SGHRS, YFSETQ. CDR3 amino acids: CASSFRDTDTDTQYF. The CDR3 DNA sequence: TGCGCCAGCAGCTTCCGGGACACAGACACAGATACGCAGTATTTT.

This clonotype was detected ten times or more. The V and J genes are TRBV25-1 and TRBJ2-3; 12 bases are shared with TRBD2. The CDR3 is 17 residues long. The junction had 4 bases not matched to a gene; V was cut back by 1 base and J by 2 bases. Germline loops: CDR1 MGHDK, CDR2 SYGVNS. The CDR3: CASSEFRLAGVTDTQYF. CDR3 nucleotides: TGTGCCAGCAGTGAATTTAGACTAGCGGGGGTCACAGATACGCAGTATTTT.

The CDR3 loop reads CASSPMRDTGELFF. CDR3 in DNA: TGTGCCAGCTCACCAATGCGGGACACCGGGGAGCTGTTTTTT. The rearrangement joins TRBV18 to TRBJ2-2; the D gene is possibly TRBD2 (5 bases). Trimming pared 2 bases from V and 3 bases from J, leaving 7 bases between. The V gene's germline CDR1 is KGHSH and CDR2 LQKENI. The CDR3 has 14 amino acids.

The table lists this clonotype with many counts. This rearrangement joins TRBV5-1 to TRBJ2-7, with 9 bases matching TRBD2. Germline CDR1 is SGHRS and CDR2 is YFSETQ. This CDR3 is 15 amino acids long. With 4 bases clipped from V and 2 bases from J, the junction kept 7 bases outside the gene matches. The CDR3 region is CASSGASGVTYEQYF. In nucleotides, the CDR3 is TGCGCCAGCAGCGGTGCTAGCGGGGTGACCTACGAGCAGTACTTC.

CDR3 loop: CSARGTWYTF. The CDR3 DNA reads as TGCAGTGCTAGAGGGACTTGGTACACCTTC. The chain links TRBV20-1 to TRBJ1-2; D call uncertain. Trimming took off 1 base at V and 11 bases at J, with 8 bases between the two ends. The CDR3 is 10 amino acids. Germline CDR1 and CDR2: DFQATT and SNEGSKA (reference sequence).

Many counts were recorded for this clonotype. The genes are TRBV7-2 and TRBJ1-5; 10 nucleotides line up with TRBD1. CDR3 size: 15 residues. Trimming at V came to 4 bases and at J to 3 bases, leaving 3 bases not matched to a gene. Germline V gene lookup returns CDR1 SGHTA and CDR2 FQGNSA. CDR3 sequence (DNA): TGTGCCAGCAGCTCAGGGACAGGGGACAATCAGCCCCAGCATTTT. This sequence encodes CASSSGTGDNQPQHF.

This sequence joins TRBV18 and TRBJ2-7; 10 bases fit TRBD2. Germline CDR1 is KGHSH and CDR2 is LQKENI. The length of the CDR3 is 15 residues. V lost 5 bases and J lost 5; bases outside the gene matches: 9. CDR3 in DNA: TGTGCCAGCTCAGCCACCGGGACTAGCGTACACGAGCAGTACTTC. Protein: CASSATGTSVHEQYF.

This clonotype has a handful of counts. The chain's CDR3 is CASSLVAREQYF. The CDR3 nucleotides read TGTGCCAGCAGCTTAGTTGCCCGGGAGCAGTACTTC. V usage is TRBV7-2 and J usage is TRBJ2-7; D gene ambiguous. Germline lookup yields CDR1 SGHTA and CDR2 FQGNSA. Trimming left V 1 base short and J 7 bases short, with 8 bases between. This CDR3 comprises 12 residues.

This clonotype was detected only a few times. V and J are TRBV7-9 and TRBJ2-2, with 11 bases lining up with TRBD2. CDR1 is SEHNR, CDR2 FQNEAQ, per germline (reference sequence). The CDR3 totals 13 residues. Germline trimming cut 6 bases from V and 9 bases from J; bases unmatched to any gene: 3. The CDR3 region is CASRLAGVRELFF. For the CDR3, the DNA is TGTGCCAGCAGACTAGCGGGAGTCCGGGAGCTGTTTTTT. The whole variable domain, remainder taken from reference TRBV7-9 and TRBJ2-2, is DTGVSQNPRHKITKRGQNVTFRCDPISEHNRLYWYRQTLGQGPEFLTYFQNEAQLEKSRLLSDRFSAERPKGSFSTLEIQRTEQGDSAMYLCASRLAGVRELFFGEGSRLTVL.

The table lists this clonotype with a few counts. The J gene is TRBJ2-7, the V gene TRBV15; D perhaps matches TRBD1 (6 bases). The CDR3 has 14 amino acids. In germline, CDR1 is LNHNV, CDR2 YYDKDF (reference sequence). V was shortened by 5 bases and J by 2 bases, with 13 bases between the two germline ends. In nucleotides, the CDR3 is TGTGCCACCAGCCGTACAGGGAATCCCTACGAGCAGTACTTC. Translation gives CATSRTGNPYEQYF.

This clonotype turned up a few times. The chain uses TRBV20-1 and TRBJ2-5, with D possibly matching TRBD2 (6 bases). V shed 2 bases and J shed 5 bases, with 15 bases lying between them. Germline lookup yields CDR1 DFQATT and CDR2 SNEGSKA (reference sequence). This CDR3 is built from 14 residues. CDR3 sequence: CSARSGAGFETQYF. CDR3 sequence (DNA): TGCAGTGCTAGATCCGGGGCGGGGTTTGAGACCCAGTACTTC.

The chain employs TRBV4-3 and TRBJ2-1; 9 positions agree with TRBD2. Trimming at V came to 3 bases and at J to 2 bases, leaving 5 bases not matched to a gene. The CDR3 is 16 amino acids. Per the germline V gene, CDR1 is LGHNA and CDR2 is YSLEER. CDR3: CASSQALAGAYNEQFF. The CDR3 DNA sequence: TGCGCCAGCAGCCAGGCACTAGCGGGCGCCTACAATGAGCAGTTCTTC.

This clonotype came up a few times. The genes are TRBV4-3 and TRBJ2-4; D assignment may be TRBD1 or TRBD2 (5 bases each). Trimming shortened V by 0 bases and J by 3 bases, and 15 bases separated the two germline ends. This CDR3 has 17 amino acids. Germline CDR1 is LGHNA and CDR2 is YSLEER. The CDR3 here is CASSQDFWGSGKNIQYF. The DNA for the CDR3 is TGCGCCAGCAGCCAAGACTTCTGGGGGTCGGGCAAAAACATTCAGTACTTC.

This clonotype was counted many times. CDR3 region: CSARVDRGNEQFF. The CDR3 nucleotides are TGCAGTGCTAGAGTGGACAGGGGCAATGAGCAGTTCTTC. This chain joins TRBV20-1 and TRBJ2-1, with 9 bases lining up with TRBD1. The J segment lost 6 bases and the V segment lost 1 base, leaving 1 base of the junction unmatched. Germline CDR1 reads DFQATT; CDR2 reads SNEGSKA (reference sequence). The CDR3 length is 13 residues.

The sample holds many counts of this clonotype. The rearrangement joins TRBV29-1 to TRBJ2-7; 13 bases agree with TRBD2. Germline V gene sequence: CDR1 SQVTM, CDR2 ANQGSEA. The junction had 7 bases not matched to a gene; V was cut back by 7 bases and J by 7 bases. The CDR3 spans 13 residues. CDR3 nucleotides: TGCAGCGCCTCCGAGGGACTAGCGGGGGAGCAGTACTTC. Translating it yields CSASEGLAGEQYF.

This clonotype has a count of ten or more. This chain links TRBV12-3 or TRBV12-4 with TRBJ2-5; 8 bases agree with TRBD2. This CDR3 has 17 residues. With V trimmed by 4 bases and J by 4 bases, 14 bases remained unmatched. CDR3 residues: CASSSNPGTRMGETQYF. CDR3 sequence (DNA): TGTGCCAGCAGTTCTAACCCCGGGACTAGGATGGGAGAGACCCAGTACTTC.

This clonotype was observed a few times. The genes are TRBV20-1 and TRBJ2-1; D ambiguous. The CDR3 is 15 residues long. Trimming took 1 base from V and 0 from J, leaving 10 bases between them. CDR1 and CDR2 from the germline V gene are DFQATT and SNEGSKA (reference sequence). This CDR3 reads CSARVGVSSYNEQFF. The CDR3 region has the DNA TGCAGTGCTAGAGTCGGCGTCAGCTCCTACAATGAGCAGTTCTTC.

CDR3 amino acids: CASSWGTDNSPLHF. The CDR3 DNA reads TGCGCCAGCAGCTGGGGGACAGATAATTCACCCCTCCACTTT. V and J are TRBV5-1 and TRBJ1-6, with TRBD1 matching 7 bases. The CDR3 sequence is 14 residues long. The germline gives CDR1 SGHRS, CDR2 YFSETQ. With V trimmed by 3 bases and J by 5 bases, 2 bases remained unmatched.

The V and J genes are TRBV5-1 and TRBJ2-2; D gene uncertain. Deletions cut 4 bases from V and 1 base from J, with 8 bases between. Germline CDR1 SGHRS, CDR2 YFSETQ. CDR3 length: 14 amino acids. The CDR3 spells CASSGAQNTGELFF. The CDR3 bases are TGCGCCAGCAGCGGTGCACAGAACACCGGGGAGCTGTTTTTT.

This clonotype was seen only a few times. V and J are TRBV6-7 and TRBJ1-2, with TRBD1 matching over 9 bases. TRBV6-7 is classed as an ORF, of uncertain function. CDR3 length: 16 amino acids. The V gene end was trimmed by 7 bases and the J gene end by 6 bases; junction bases not matched to a gene: 15. The CDR3 coding sequence is TGTGCCAGCATCCCAACGGGGGGACAGGGATTTGATGGCTACACCTTC. Its translation: CASIPTGGQGFDGYTF.

V usage is TRBV15 and J usage is TRBJ2-1; 15 bases are shared with TRBD2. This CDR3 contains 18 residues. CDR1 and CDR2 from the germline V gene are LNHNV and YYDKDF (reference sequence). Losses at the gene ends were 3 bases for V and 6 bases for J; bases not matched to a gene: 9. The CDR3, as DNA: TGTGCCACCAGCAGCTACGAGGGACTAGCGGGAGGAATCAATGAGCAGTTCTTC. Translating gives CATSSYEGLAGGINEQFF. Full variable domain (rest looked up from reference TRBV15 and TRBJ2-1): DAMVIQNPRYQVTQFGKPVTLSCSQTLNHNVMYWYQQKSSQAPKLLFHYYDKDFNNEADTPDNFQSRRPNTSFCFLDIRSPGLGDTAMYLCATSSYEGLAGGINEQFFGPGTRLTVL.